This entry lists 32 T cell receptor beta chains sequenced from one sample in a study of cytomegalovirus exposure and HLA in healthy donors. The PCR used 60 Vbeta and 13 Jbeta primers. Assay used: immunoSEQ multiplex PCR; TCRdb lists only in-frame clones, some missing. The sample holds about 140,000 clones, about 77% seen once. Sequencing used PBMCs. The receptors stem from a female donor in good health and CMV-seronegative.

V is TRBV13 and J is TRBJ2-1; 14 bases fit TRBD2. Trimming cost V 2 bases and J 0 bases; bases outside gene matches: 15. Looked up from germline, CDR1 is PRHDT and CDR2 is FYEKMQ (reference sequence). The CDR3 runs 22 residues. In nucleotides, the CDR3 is TGTGCCAGCAGCTTATTCACGACTAGCGGGGGGGCCCGGGGGAGCTCCTACAATGAGCAGTTCTTC. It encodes CASSLFTTSGGARGSSYNEQFF.

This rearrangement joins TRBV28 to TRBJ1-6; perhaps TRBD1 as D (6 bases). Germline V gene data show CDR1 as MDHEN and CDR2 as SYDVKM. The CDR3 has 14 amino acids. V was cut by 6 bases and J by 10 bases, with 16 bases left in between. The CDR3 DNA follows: TGTGCCAGCAGGCCAGGGGAGCGAGGCTCACCCCTCCACTTT. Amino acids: CASRPGERGSPLHF.

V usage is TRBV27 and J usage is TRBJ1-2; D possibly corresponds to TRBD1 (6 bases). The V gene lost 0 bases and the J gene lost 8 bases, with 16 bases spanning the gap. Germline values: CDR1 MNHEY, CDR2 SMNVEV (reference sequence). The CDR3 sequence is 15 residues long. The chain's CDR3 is CASSLSVAGTRGYTF. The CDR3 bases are TGTGCCAGCAGTTTATCCGTTGCCGGGACACGCGGCTACACCTTC.

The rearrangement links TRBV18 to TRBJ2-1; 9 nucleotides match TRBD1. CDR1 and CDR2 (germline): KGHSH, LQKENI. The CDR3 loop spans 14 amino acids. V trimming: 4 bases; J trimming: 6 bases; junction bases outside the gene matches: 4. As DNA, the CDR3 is TGTGCCAGCTCACGGACAGGGGTTATCAATGAGCAGTTCTTC. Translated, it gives CASSRTGVINEQFF.

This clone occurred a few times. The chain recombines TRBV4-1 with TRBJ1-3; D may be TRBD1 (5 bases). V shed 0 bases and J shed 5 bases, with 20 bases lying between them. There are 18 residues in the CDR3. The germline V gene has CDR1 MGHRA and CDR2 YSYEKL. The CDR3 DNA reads TGCGCCAGCAGCCAAGAGGGCGGATTGCGGGACCTGAGAAACACCATATATTTT. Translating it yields CASSQEGGLRDLRNTIYF.

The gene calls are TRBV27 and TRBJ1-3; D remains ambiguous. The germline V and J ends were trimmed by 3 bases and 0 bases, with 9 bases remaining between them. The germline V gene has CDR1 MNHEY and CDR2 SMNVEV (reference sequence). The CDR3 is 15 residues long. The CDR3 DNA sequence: TGTGCCAGCAGTTTGGACGGGAGCTCTGGAAACACCATATATTTT. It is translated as CASSLDGSSGNTIYF.

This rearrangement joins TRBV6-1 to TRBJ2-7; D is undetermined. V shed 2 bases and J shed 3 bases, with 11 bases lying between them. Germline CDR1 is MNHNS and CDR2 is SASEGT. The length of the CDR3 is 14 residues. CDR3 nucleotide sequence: TGTGCCAGCAGTGAATTTTTGGGCGTCTACGAGCAGTACTTC. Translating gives CASSEFLGVYEQYF.

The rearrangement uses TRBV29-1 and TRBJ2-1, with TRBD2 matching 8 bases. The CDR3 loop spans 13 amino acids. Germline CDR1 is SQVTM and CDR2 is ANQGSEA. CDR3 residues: CSADTSGTNEQFF. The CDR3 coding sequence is TGCAGTGCCGATACTAGCGGAACGAATGAGCAGTTCTTC.

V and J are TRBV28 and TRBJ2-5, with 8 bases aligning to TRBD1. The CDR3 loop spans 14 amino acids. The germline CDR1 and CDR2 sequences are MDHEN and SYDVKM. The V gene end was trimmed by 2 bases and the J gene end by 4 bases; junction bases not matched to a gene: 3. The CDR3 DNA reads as TGTGCCAGCAGTTTAGGACAGGGCGGAGAGACCCAGTACTTC. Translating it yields CASSLGQGGETQYF.

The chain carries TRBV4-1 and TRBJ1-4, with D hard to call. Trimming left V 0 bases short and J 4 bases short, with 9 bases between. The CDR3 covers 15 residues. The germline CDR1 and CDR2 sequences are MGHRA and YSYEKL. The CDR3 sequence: CASSQEGRYNEKLFF. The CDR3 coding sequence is TGCGCCAGCAGCCAAGAGGGCAGATATAATGAAAAACTGTTTTTT.

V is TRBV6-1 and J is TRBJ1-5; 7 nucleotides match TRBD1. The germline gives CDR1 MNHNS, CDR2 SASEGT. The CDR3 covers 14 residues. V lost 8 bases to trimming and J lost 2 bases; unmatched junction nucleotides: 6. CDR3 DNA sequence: TGTGCCAGCTCTGCGACAGGGCGCAATCAGCCCCAGCATTTT. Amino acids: CASSATGRNQPQHF.

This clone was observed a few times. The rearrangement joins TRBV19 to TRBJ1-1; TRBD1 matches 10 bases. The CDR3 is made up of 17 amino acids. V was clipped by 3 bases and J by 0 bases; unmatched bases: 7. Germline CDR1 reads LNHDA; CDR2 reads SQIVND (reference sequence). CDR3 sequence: CASSMSDRGDMNTEAFF. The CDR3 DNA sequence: TGTGCCAGTAGTATGTCGGACAGGGGGGACATGAACACTGAAGCTTTCTTT. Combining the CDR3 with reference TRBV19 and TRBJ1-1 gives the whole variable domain DGGITQSPKYLFRKEGQNVTLSCEQNLNHDAMYWYRQDPGQGLRLIYYSQIVNDFQKGDIAEGYSVSREKKESFPLTVTSAQKNPTAFYLCASSMSDRGDMNTEAFFGQGTRLTVV.

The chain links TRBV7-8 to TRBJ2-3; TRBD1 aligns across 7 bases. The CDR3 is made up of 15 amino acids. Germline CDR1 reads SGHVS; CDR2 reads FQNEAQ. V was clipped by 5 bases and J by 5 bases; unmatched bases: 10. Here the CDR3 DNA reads TGTGCCAGCAGCCCTAGAGGGGGCGAAGTAGATACGCAGTATTTT. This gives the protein CASSPRGGEVDTQYF.

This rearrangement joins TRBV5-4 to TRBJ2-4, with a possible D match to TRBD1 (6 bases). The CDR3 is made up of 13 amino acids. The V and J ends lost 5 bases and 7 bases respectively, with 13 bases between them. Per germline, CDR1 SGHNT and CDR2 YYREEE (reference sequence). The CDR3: CASRPGQGNIQYF. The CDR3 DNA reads TGTGCCAGCAGACCGGGACAAGGGAACATTCAGTACTTC.

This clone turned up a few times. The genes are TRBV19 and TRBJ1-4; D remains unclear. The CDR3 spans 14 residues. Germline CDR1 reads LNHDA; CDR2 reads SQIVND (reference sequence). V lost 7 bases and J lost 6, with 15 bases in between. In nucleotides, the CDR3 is TGTGCCAGTACTCCCGGGAACCCTGATGAAAAACTGTTTTTT. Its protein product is CASTPGNPDEKLFF. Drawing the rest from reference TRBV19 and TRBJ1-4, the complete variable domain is DGGITQSPKYLFRKEGQNVTLSCEQNLNHDAMYWYRQDPGQGLRLIYYSQIVNDFQKGDIAEGYSVSREKKESFPLTVTSAQKNPTAFYLCASTPGNPDEKLFFGSGTQLSVL.

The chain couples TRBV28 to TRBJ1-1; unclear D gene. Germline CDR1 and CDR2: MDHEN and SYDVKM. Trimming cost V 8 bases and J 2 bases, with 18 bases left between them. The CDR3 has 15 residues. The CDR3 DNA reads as TGTGCCAGCTACCCCGCCTCGGGTCCTAACACTGAAGCTTTCTTT. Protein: CASYPASGPNTEAFF. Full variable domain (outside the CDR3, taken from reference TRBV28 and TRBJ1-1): DVKVTQSSRYLVKRTGEKVFLECVQDMDHENMFWYRQDPGLGLRLIYFSYDVKMKEKGDIPEGYSVSREKKERFSLILESASTNQTSMYLCASYPASGPNTEAFFGQGTRLTVV.

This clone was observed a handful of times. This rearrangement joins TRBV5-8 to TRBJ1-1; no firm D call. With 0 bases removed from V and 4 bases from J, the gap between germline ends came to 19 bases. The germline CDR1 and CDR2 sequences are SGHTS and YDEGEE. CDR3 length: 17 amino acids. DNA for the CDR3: TGTGCCAGCAGCTTGGCGGCCGACCTCTGGCGAGGCACTGAAGCTTTCTTT. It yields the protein CASSLAADLWRGTEAFF.

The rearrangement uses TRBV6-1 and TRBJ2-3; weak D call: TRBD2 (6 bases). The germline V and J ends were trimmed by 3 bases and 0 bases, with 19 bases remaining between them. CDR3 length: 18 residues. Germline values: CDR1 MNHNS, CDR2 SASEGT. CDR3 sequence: CASSDGSLWGTSTDTQYF. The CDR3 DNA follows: TGTGCCAGCAGTGACGGGTCCTTGTGGGGGACTAGCACAGATACGCAGTATTTT.

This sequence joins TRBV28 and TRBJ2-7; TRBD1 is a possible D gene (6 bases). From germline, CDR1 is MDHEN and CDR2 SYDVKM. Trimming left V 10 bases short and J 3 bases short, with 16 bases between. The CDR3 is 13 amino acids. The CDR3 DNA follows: TGTGCCACTACGGACAGTACAGTCTACGAGCAGTACTTC. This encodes CATTDSTVYEQYF.

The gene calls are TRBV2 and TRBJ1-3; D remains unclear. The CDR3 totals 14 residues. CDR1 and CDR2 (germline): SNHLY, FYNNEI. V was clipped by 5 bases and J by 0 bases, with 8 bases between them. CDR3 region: CASSQVSSGNTIYF. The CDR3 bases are TGTGCCAGCAGTCAGGTGTCCTCTGGAAACACCATATATTTT.

The DNA of the CDR3 is TGTGTAACAGGGTCGGGTTACAATGAGCAGTTCTTC. It codes for CVTGSGYNEQFF. The V call is TRBV28, the J call TRBJ2-1, with TRBD1 as a possible D gene (6 bases). The CDR3 sequence is 12 residues long. Germline V gives CDR1 MDHEN, CDR2 SYDVKM.

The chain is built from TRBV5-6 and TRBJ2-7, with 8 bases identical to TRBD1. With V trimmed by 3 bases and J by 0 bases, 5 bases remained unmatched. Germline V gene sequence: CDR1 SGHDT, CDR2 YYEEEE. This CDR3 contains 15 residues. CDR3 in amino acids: CASSSPTGASYEQYF. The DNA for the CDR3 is TGTGCCAGCAGCTCCCCGACAGGGGCCTCCTACGAGCAGTACTTC.

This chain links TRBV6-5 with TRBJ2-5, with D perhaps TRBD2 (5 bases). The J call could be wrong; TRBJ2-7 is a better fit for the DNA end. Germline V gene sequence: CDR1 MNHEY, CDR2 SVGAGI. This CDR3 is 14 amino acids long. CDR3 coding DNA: TGTGCCAGCCGTGGCTCCGGGAATACGGGCGAGCAGTACTTC. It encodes CASRGSGNTGEQYF.

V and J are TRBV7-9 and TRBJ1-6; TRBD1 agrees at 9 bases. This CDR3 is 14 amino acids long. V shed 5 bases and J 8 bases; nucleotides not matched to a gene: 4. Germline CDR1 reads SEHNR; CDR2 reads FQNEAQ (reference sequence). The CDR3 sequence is CASSIQGADSPLHF. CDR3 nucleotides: TGTGCCAGCAGCATACAGGGGGCGGATTCACCCCTCCACTTT.

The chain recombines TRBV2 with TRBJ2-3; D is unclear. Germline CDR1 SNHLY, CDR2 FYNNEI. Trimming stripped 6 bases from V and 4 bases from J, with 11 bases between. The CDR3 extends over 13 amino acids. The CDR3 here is CASSPGVSDTQYF. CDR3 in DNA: TGTGCCAGCAGCCCGGGTGTGTCAGATACGCAGTATTTT.

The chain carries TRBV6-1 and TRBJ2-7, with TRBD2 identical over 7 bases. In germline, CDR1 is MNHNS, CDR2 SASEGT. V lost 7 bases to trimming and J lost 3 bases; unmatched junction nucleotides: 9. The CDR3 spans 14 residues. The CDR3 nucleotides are TGTGCCAGCACGGGGAGGGGAGAGGGCTACGAGCAGTACTTC. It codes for CASTGRGEGYEQYF.

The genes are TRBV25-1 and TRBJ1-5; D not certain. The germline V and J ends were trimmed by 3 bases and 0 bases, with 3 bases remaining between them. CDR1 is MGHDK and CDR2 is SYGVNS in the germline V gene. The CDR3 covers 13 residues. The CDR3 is CASSEYSNQPQHF. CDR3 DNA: TGTGCCAGCAGTGAGTATAGCAATCAGCCCCAGCATTTT.

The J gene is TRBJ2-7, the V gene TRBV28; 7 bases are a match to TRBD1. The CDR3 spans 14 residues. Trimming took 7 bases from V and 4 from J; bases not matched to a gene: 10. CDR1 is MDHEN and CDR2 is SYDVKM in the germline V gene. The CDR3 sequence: CASTLTGPRYEQYF. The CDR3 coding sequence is TGTGCCAGCACCCTGACAGGGCCAAGGTACGAGCAGTACTTC.

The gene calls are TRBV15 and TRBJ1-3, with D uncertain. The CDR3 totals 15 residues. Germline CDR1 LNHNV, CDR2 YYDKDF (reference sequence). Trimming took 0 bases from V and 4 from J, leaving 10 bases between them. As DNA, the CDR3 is TGTGCCACCAGCAGAGATATGGCACTAGGAAACACCATATATTTT. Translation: CATSRDMALGNTIYF.

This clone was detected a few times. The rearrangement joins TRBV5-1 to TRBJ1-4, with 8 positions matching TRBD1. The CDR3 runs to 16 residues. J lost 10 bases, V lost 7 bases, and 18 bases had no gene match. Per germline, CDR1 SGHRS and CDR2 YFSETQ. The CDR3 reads CASSPGQDTILTKLFF. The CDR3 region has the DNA TGCGCCAGCTCCCCGGGACAGGATACAATCTTGACAAAACTGTTTTTT. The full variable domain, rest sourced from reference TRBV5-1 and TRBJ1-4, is KAGVTQTPRYLIKTRGQQVTLSCSPISGHRSVSWYQQTPGQGLQFLFEYFSETQRNKGNFPGRFSGRQFSNSRSEMNVSTLELGDSALYLCASSPGQDTILTKLFFGSGTQLSVL.

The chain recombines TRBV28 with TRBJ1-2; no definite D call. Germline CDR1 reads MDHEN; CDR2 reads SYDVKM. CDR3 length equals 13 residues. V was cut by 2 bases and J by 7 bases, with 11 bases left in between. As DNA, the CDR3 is TGTGCCAGCAGTTTAACCGGGGTGGGTGGCTACACCTTC. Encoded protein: CASSLTGVGGYTF.

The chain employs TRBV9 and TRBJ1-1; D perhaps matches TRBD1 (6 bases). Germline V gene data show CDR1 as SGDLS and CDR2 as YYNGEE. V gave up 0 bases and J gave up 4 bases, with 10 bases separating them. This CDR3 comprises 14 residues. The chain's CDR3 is CASSVAWGPTEAFF. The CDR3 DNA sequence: TGTGCCAGCAGCGTAGCTTGGGGGCCCACTGAAGCTTTCTTT.